Listed here are 12 T cell receptor beta chains from one sample, sequenced in a study of blood T cell repertoires in COVID-19 (dated by TCRdb to the early 2020s). The protocol used for the library was the immunoSEQ multiplex PCR assay. TCRdb carries this immuneACCESS record with in-frame sequences only. Its versions omit some clonotypes, under half of them owing to an unresolved V gene in the studies checked, with the rest unexplained. This sample comprises 250,000 to 300,000 clones, 75% to 90% of them detected only once. Of the sample, approximately 2% falls within the top ten clones. The specimen sequenced was peripheral blood. The receptors originated from a young man with active or convalescent COVID-19.

This clone was detected ten times or more. The CDR3 reads CASSYASGGRISGANVLTF. CDR3 coding DNA: TGCGCCAGCAGCTACGCTAGCGGGGGAAGAATCTCTGGGGCCAACGTCCTGACTTTC. The rearrangement joins TRBV5-1 to TRBJ2-6, with 10 bases matching TRBD2. CDR1 and CDR2 from the germline V gene are SGHRS and YFSETQ. V lost 3 bases to trimming and J lost 0 bases; unmatched junction nucleotides: 9. The CDR3 loop spans 19 amino acids.

The rearrangement uses TRBV7-9 and TRBJ2-3; possible D gene TRBD2, 6 bases. Between the trimmed V and J ends, which lost 8 bases and 2 bases, there was a span of 23 bases. The V gene's germline CDR1 is SEHNR and CDR2 FQNEAQ (reference sequence). This CDR3 contains 17 residues. CDR3 loop: CASANGRRGLLTDTQYF. DNA for the CDR3: TGTGCCAGCGCTAATGGGCGGCGGGGCCTGCTCACAGATACGCAGTATTTT.

J is TRBJ2-3 and V is TRBV4-1, with D unresolved. The germline V and J ends were trimmed by 3 bases and 2 bases, with 15 bases remaining between them. The germline V gene encodes CDR1 MGHRA and CDR2 YSYEKL. The CDR3 is made up of 16 amino acids. The CDR3 DNA reads as TGCGCCAGCAGCCAGTTAGACACATTTAACACAGATACGCAGTATTTT. Translating it yields CASSQLDTFNTDTQYF.

The CDR3 spells CASSGGVKETQYF. Here the CDR3 DNA reads TGTGCCAGCAGCGGCGGAGTTAAAGAGACCCAGTACTTC. The chain links TRBV9 to TRBJ2-5; D call uncertain. The germline V gene encodes CDR1 SGDLS and CDR2 YYNGEE. V shed 3 bases and J shed 3 bases, with 9 bases lying between them. The CDR3 is 13 amino acids. The full variable domain, rest sourced from reference TRBV9 and TRBJ2-5, is DSGVTQTPKHLITATGQRVTLRCSPRSGDLSVYWYQQSLDQGLQFLIQYYNGEERAKGNILERFSAQQFPDLHSELNLSSLELGDSALYFCASSGGVKETQYFGPGTRLLVL.

The genes are TRBV7-9 and TRBJ2-3; the match to TRBD2 covers 13 bases. There are 17 residues in the CDR3. From germline, CDR1 is SEHNR and CDR2 FQNEAQ (reference sequence). V lost 5 bases and J lost 4; bases outside the gene matches: 9. CDR3 region: CASSVTSGGLQADTQYF. CDR3 bases: TGTGCCAGCAGCGTGACTAGCGGGGGGTTGCAGGCAGATACGCAGTATTTT.

The chain couples TRBV29-1 to TRBJ1-2; D may be TRBD1 (6 bases). This CDR3 has 14 amino acids. The germline CDR1 and CDR2 sequences are SQVTM and ANQGSEA. The germline V and J ends were trimmed by 6 bases and 5 bases, with 19 bases remaining between them. The CDR3 DNA reads as TGCAGCGTGACACGGGGGGCCCGAGGGTATGGCTACACCTTC. Its translation: CSVTRGARGYGYTF. Combining the CDR3 with reference TRBV29-1 and TRBJ1-2 gives the whole variable domain SAVISQKPSRDICQRGTSLTIQCQVDSQVTMMFWYRQQPGQSLTLIATANQGSEATYESGFVIDKFPISRPNLTFSTLTVSNMSPEDSSIYLCSVTRGARGYGYTFGSGTRLTVV.

The chain couples TRBV4-1 to TRBJ2-1, with TRBD1 matching over 9 bases. The germline V gene encodes CDR1 MGHRA and CDR2 YSYEKL. Losses at the gene ends were 4 bases for V and 8 bases for J; bases not matched to a gene: 12. The CDR3 has 16 residues. The CDR3 loop is CASSPLPGQGGDEQFF. CDR3 DNA sequence: TGCGCCAGCAGCCCCCTACCGGGACAGGGTGGTGATGAGCAGTTCTTC.

The CDR3 here is CASRADRGLAEAFF. The CDR3 DNA sequence: TGTGCCAGTAGGGCCGACAGGGGGCTTGCTGAAGCTTTCTTT. V and J are TRBV19 and TRBJ1-1; 10 nucleotides align to TRBD1. The CDR3 totals 14 residues. V shed 6 bases and J 6 bases; nucleotides not matched to a gene: 7. Germline-derived CDR1 and CDR2 are LNHDA and SQIVND (reference sequence).

The chain joins TRBV5-4 to TRBJ1-1; D is unresolved. The CDR3 consists of 15 residues. Germline V gene sequence: CDR1 SGHNT, CDR2 YYREEE (reference sequence). V lost 4 bases to trimming and J lost 1 base, with 14 bases between them. The CDR3 here is CASSEARNKNTEAFF. In nucleotides, the CDR3 is TGTGCCAGCAGCGAGGCGAGAAATAAGAACACTGAAGCTTTCTTT.

A single count supports this clone. The chain has TRBV27 and TRBJ1-1, with 8 bases matching TRBD1. V trimming: 5 bases; J trimming: 0 bases; junction bases outside the gene matches: 2. Germline loops: CDR1 MNHEY, CDR2 SMNVEV (reference sequence). The CDR3 spans 14 residues. The chain's CDR3 is CASSRQGMNTEAFF. The CDR3 nucleotides read TGTGCCAGCAGTAGACAGGGGATGAACACTGAAGCTTTCTTT.

The chain employs TRBV7-9 and TRBJ2-5, with 7 positions matching TRBD2. Germline trimming cut 3 bases from V and 5 bases from J; bases unmatched to any gene: 6. The CDR3 totals 14 residues. Germline CDR1 SEHNR, CDR2 FQNEAQ (reference sequence). The CDR3 nucleotides read TGTGCCAGCAGCTTCAGGGAGGGTGTGGAGACCCAGTACTTC. It specifies CASSFREGVETQYF. The full variable domain, in which reference TRBV7-9 and TRBJ2-5 provide the parts outside the CDR3, is DTGVSQNPRHKITKRGQNVTFRCDPISEHNRLYWYRQTLGQGPEFLTYFQNEAQLEKSRLLSDRFSAERPKGSFSTLEIQRTEQGDSAMYLCASSFREGVETQYFGPGTRLLVL.

This chain uses TRBV15 with TRBJ1-2; no reliable D call. The length of the CDR3 is 15 residues. Looked up from germline, CDR1 is LNHNV and CDR2 is YYDKDF (reference sequence). V shed 1 base and J shed 0 bases, with 9 bases lying between them. The CDR3 reads CATSRVDTANYGYTF. The CDR3 nucleotides read TGTGCCACCAGCAGAGTAGACACAGCTAACTATGGCTACACCTTC.